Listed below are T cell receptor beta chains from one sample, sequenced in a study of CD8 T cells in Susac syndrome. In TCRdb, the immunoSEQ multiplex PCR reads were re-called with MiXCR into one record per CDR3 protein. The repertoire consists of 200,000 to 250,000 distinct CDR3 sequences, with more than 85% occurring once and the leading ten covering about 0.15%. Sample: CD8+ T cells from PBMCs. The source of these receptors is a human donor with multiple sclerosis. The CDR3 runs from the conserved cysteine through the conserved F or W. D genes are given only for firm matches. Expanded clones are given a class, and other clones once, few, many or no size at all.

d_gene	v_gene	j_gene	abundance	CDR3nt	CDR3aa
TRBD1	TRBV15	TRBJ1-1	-	TGTGCCACCAGCAGAGATCGTGGGACAGGGGATCTCACTGAAGCTTTCTTT	CATSRDRGTGDLTEAFF
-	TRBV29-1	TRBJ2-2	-	TGCAGCGCTGGATCGAACAGCGGGGAGCTGTTTTTT	CSAGSNSGELFF
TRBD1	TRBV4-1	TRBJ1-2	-	TGCGCCAGCAGCCGGCCAGGACAGGATCTCTATGGCTACACCTTC	CASSRPGQDLYGYTF
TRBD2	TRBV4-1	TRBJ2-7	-	TGCGCCAGCAGCCAAGAAGTCGGACTAGCGGAGCAGTACTTC	CASSQEVGLAEQYF
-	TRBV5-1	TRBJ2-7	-	TGCGCCAGCAGCCCGGACCCAATTACGGACGAGCAGTACTTC	CASSPDPITDEQYF
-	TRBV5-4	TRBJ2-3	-	TGTGCCAGCAGCTTCCGGGACTTAAGGGGCACAGATACGCAGTATTTT	CASSFRDLRGTDTQYF
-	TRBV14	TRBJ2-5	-	TGTGCCAGCAGCCAAGGCCGGGCTATCCAAGAGACCCAGTACTTC	CASSQGRAIQETQYF
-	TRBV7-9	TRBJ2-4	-	TGTGCCAGCAGCTTGTTGGGAGCGGACATTCAGTACTTC	CASSLLGADIQYF
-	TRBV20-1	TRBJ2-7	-	TGCAGTGCCAGACGGGGCTACCGCTACGAGCAGTACTTC	CSARRGYRYEQYF
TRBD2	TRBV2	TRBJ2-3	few	TGTGCCAGCAGTCCGACTAGCGGGGGCACAGATACGCAGTATTTT	CASSPTSGGTDTQYF
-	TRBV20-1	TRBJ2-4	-	TGCAGTGCAGCGGCCGCTTTGGCAGCCAAAAACATTCAGTACTTC	CSAAAALAAKNIQYF
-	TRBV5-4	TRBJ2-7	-	TGTGCCAGCAGTCGCCGAGACGAGCAGTACTTC	CASSRRDEQYF
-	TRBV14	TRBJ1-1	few	TGTGCCAGCAGCCCCCGGGACACTGAAGCTTTCTTT	CASSPRDTEAFF
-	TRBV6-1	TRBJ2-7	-	TGTGCCAGCAGGGTGGTATCCTACGAGCAGTACTTC	CASRVVSYEQYF
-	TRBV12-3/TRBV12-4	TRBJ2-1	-	TGTGCCAGCAGTCCCAATAGCAATGAGCAGTTCTTC	CASSPNSNEQFF
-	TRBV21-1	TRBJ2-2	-	TGTGCCAGCAGCAATAGGAACGCCGGGGAGCTGTTTTTT	CASSNRNAGELFF
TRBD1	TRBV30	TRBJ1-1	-	TGTGCCTGGGGACAGGGCCTGGGAACTGAAGCTTTCTTT	CAWGQGLGTEAFF
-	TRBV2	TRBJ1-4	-	TGTGCCAGCAAAAGCAGGGAGGTTCTCCGGACTAATGAAAAACTGTTTTTT	CASKSREVLRTNEKLFF
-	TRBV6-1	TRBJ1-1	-	TGTGCCAGCAGTGAAGTGGACAGACCGACCCCTGAAGCTTTCTTT	CASSEVDRPTPEAFF
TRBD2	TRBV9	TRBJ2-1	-	TGTGCCAGCAGCGCTAGCGGGCATCGGAGTAATGAGCAGTTCTTC	CASSASGHRSNEQFF
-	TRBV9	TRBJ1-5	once	TGTGCCAGCAGCGTAGACGCGAGCGGGCCCCAGCATTTT	CASSVDASGPQHF
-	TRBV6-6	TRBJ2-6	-	TGTGCCAGCAGTTACCTCGACTCTGGGGCCAACGTCCTGACTTTC	CASSYLDSGANVLTF
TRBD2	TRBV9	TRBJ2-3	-	TGTGCCAGCAGCGGGACTAGCGGGAGCACAGATACGCAGTATTTT	CASSGTSGSTDTQYF
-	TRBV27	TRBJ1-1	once	TGTGCCAGCAGTCTGGGACGGTTCTCAAGAACTGAAGCTTTCTTT	CASSLGRFSRTEAFF
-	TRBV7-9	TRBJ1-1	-	TGTGCCAGCAGCTTTTCCGGGAAGGGTGAAGCTTTCTTT	CASSFSGKGEAFF
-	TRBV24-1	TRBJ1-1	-	TGTGCCACCAGTGAGGGTAACACTGAAGCTTTCTTT	CATSEGNTEAFF
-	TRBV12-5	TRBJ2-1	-	TGTGCTAGTGGTTTGGTCTCGGCGGCACCCGACAATGAGCAGTTCTTC	CASGLVSAAPDNEQFF
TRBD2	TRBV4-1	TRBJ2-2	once	TGCGCCAGCAGCCAAGAACCCGGCGGGAGCTACGGGGAGCTGTTTTTT	CASSQEPGGSYGELFF
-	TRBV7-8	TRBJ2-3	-	TGTGCCAGCAGCTTAGCGCAAGACAGCACAGATACGCAGTATTTT	CASSLAQDSTDTQYF
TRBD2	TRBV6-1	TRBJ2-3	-	TGTGCCAGCGGAGCGGGAGTAGCCACAGATACGCAGTATTTT	CASGAGVATDTQYF
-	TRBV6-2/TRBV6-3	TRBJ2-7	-	-	CASSTSGRPIEQYF
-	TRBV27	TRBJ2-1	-	TGTGCCAGCAGTTTATCAGGGGACAATGAGCAGTTCTTC	CASSLSGDNEQFF
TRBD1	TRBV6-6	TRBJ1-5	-	TGTGCCAGCAGGCAGGGGGCGAGTCAGCCCCAGCATTTT	CASRQGASQPQHF
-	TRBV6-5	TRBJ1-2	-	TGTGCCAGCAGTTACTCGAGAGGGTATGAGGGCTACACCTTC	CASSYSRGYEGYTF
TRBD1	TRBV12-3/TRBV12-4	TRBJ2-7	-	TGTGCCAGCAGTTTAGGGGCCGCCGGGACAGGGAGCTCCTACGAGCAGTACTTC	CASSLGAAGTGSSYEQYF
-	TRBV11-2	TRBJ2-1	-	TGTGCCAGCAGTCCTCTGTGGGCGGGGACCTACAATGAGCAGTTCTTC	CASSPLWAGTYNEQFF
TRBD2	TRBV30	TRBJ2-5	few	TGTGCCTGGAGCCGGGGGGGTATTTTACAAGAGACCCAGTACTTC	CAWSRGGILQETQYF
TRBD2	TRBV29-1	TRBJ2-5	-	TGCAGCGTTGAGGGACTAGCGGAATACCAAGAGACCCAGTACTTC	CSVEGLAEYQETQYF
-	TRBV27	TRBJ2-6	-	TGTGCCAGCAGTCGAGTATTCGGGGCCAACGTCCTGACTTTC	CASSRVFGANVLTF
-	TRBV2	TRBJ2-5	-	TGTGCCAGCAGTGAAGTTGGAGGGGGTCGCAGTGGGGAAGAGACCCAGTACTTC	CASSEVGGGRSGEETQYF
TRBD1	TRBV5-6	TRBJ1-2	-	TGTGCCAGCAGCCCGGGGGACAGACCATATGGCTACACCTTC	CASSPGDRPYGYTF
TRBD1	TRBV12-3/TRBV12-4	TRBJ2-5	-	TGTGCCAGCAGCACGGGACAGGGGCAAGAGACCCAGTACTTC	CASSTGQGQETQYF
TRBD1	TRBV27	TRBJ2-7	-	TGTGCCAGCAGTTTATCCGGGACAGCCTTCTACGAGCAGTACTTC	CASSLSGTAFYEQYF
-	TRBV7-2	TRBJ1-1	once	TGTGCCAGCAGCTTGTACCCCGGACATATGAACACTGAAGCTTTCTTT	CASSLYPGHMNTEAFF
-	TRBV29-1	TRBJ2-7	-	TGCAGCGTTGATAGCGGCCCGGGGGAGCAGTACTTC	CSVDSGPGEQYF
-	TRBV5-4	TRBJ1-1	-	TGTGCCAGCAGCTTGGAGGGACACACTGAAGCTTTCTTT	CASSLEGHTEAFF
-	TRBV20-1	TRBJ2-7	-	TGCAGTGCCCCCTGGGGCGGCTCGGGCTTC	CSAPWGGSGF
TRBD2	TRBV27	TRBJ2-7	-	TGTGCCAGCAGTCTAGCGGGAGCCCCGGGCTACGAGCAGTACTTC	CASSLAGAPGYEQYF
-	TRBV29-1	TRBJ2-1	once	TGCAGCGTTTATGCGGGAAGGTCCTACAATGAGCAGTTCTTC	CSVYAGRSYNEQFF
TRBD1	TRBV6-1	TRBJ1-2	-	TGTGCCAGCAGTGAAAAGGGGACAGCTGGTGGCGGCTACACCTTC	CASSEKGTAGGGYTF
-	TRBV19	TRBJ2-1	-	TGTGCCAGTAGAAGGACCCCGAACTCCTACAATGAGCAGTTCTTC	CASRRTPNSYNEQFF
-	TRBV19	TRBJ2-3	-	TGTGCCAGTTGCTCGGACGCCGGGAGCTTCACAGATACGCAGTATTTT	CASCSDAGSFTDTQYF